The sequence of this T cell receptor (beta chain) was determined in a study of blood T cell repertoires in COVID-19. About the study: The United States, Italy and Spain supplied acute and convalescent COVID-19 samples. T cells, B-cell-depleted T cells, or PBMCs provided the cDNA or gDNA that served as material.

Germline V gene sequence: CDR1 LNHDA, CDR2 SQIVND (reference sequence). The CDR3 sequence is 16 residues long. Trimming stripped 1 base from V and 5 bases from J, with 17 bases between. Authors' data handling: Nucleated cell counts were estimated from reference gene primer amplification. Sequencing used immunoSEQ multiplex PCR; TCRdb keeps in-frame clones, though not all of them. From that table come the V and J calls and clone size; the DNA was used to work out D and trimming. The data show tens of thousands of clones, more than 85% seen once. The receptor was derived from a man between 45 and 60 years old with acute or convalescent COVID-19. The sample was peripheral blood. V gene TRBV19 combines with J gene TRBJ1-1, with a possible D match to TRBD1 (5 bases). DNA of the CDR3: TGTGCCAGTAGTATAGCCCCTGGCAGGGCAGGAACTGAAGCTTTCTTT. It codes for CASSIAPGRAGTEAFF.